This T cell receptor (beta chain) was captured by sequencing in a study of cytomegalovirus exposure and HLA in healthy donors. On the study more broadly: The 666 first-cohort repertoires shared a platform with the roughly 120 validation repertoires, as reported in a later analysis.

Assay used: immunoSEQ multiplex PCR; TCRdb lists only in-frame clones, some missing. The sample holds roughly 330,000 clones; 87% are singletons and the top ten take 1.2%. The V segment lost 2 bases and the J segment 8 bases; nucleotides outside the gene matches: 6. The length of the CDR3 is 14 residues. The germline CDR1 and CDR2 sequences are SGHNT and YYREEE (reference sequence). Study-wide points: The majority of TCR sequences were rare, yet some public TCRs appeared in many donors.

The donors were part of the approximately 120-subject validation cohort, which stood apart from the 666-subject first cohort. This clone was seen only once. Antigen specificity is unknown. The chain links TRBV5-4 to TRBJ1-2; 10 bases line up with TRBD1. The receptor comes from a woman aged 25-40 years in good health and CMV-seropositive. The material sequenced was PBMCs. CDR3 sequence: CASSFERDRGGYTF. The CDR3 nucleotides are TGTGCCAGCAGCTTTGAACGGGACAGGGGAGGCTACACCTTC.